One sample yielded the 14 T cell receptor beta chains listed below, sequenced in a study of blood T cell repertoires in COVID-19. Sequenced by immunoSEQ multiplex PCR; TCRdb stores in-frame clones only, minus some. The sample yields under 300,000 clones, 80% to 90% seen once. The specimen sequenced was peripheral blood. These receptors came from a man aged 45-65 years with acute or convalescent COVID-19.

The gene calls are TRBV27 and TRBJ2-7; 7 bases map to TRBD2. V lost 5 bases, J lost 5 bases, and 12 bases stayed unmatched. Germline CDR1 MNHEY, CDR2 SMNVEV (reference sequence). The CDR3 is 15 residues long. The CDR3 reads CASSLVGGYANEQYF. In DNA, the CDR3 is TGTGCCAGCAGTCTAGTGGGGGGGTATGCAAACGAGCAGTACTTC.

This clone turned up a few times. The chain links TRBV7-8 to TRBJ1-5; D is possibly TRBD1 (6 bases). V lost 4 bases and J 5 bases, leaving 12 bases between the germline ends. The germline CDR1 and CDR2 sequences are SGHVS and FQNEAQ. This CDR3 is built from 14 residues. CDR3 in amino acids: CASSSRGLDQPQHF. For the CDR3, the DNA is TGTGCCAGCAGCTCCAGGGGATTGGATCAGCCCCAGCATTTT. Full variable domain (remainder filled in from reference TRBV7-8 and TRBJ1-5): GAGVSQSPRYKVAKRGQDVALRCDPISGHVSLFWYQQALGQGPEFLTYFQNEAQLDKSGLPSDRFFAERPEGSVSTLKIQRTQQEDSAVYLCASSSRGLDQPQHFGDGTRLSIL.

The V and J genes are TRBV28 and TRBJ1-4; 8 bases fit TRBD1. Germline assignment: CDR1 MDHEN and CDR2 SYDVKM. The CDR3 contains 15 residues. V was pared by 5 bases and J by 7 bases, with 9 bases of the junction left unmatched. Written as DNA, the CDR3 is TGTGCCAGCAGTATGGGACAGGCATACCTTGAAAAACTGTTTTTT. Protein product: CASSMGQAYLEKLFF.

The rearrangement uses TRBV30 and TRBJ1-1; perhaps TRBD1 as D (6 bases). Germline V lookup: CDR1 GTSNPN, CDR2 SVGIG (reference sequence). The CDR3 is 12 residues long. V lost 8 bases and J lost 4, with 14 bases in between. The CDR3 region has the DNA TGTGCCGGAAACAGGGCCGGCACTGAAGCTTTCTTT. Protein sequence: CAGNRAGTEAFF.

CDR3 sequence: CASSLGTGASYEQYF. The CDR3 DNA follows: TGTGCCAGCAGTTTGGGGACAGGGGCCTCCTACGAGCAGTACTTC. The rearrangement links TRBV28 to TRBJ2-7; 10 nucleotides align to TRBD1. CDR1 is MDHEN, CDR2 SYDVKM, per germline. After removal of 3 bases from V and 0 bases from J, the junction contained 2 bases not matched to a gene. This CDR3 region has 15 residues.

The chain recombines TRBV5-6 with TRBJ1-2; tentatively, D is TRBD1 (5 bases). The CDR3 spans 13 residues. Trimming stripped 1 base from V and 11 bases from J, with 15 bases between. Germline CDR1 SGHDT, CDR2 YYEEEE. DNA for the CDR3: TGTGCCAGCAGCTTGTTTGGGGCGGGGTCGTACACCTTC. The encoded protein is CASSLFGAGSYTF. Drawing the rest from reference TRBV5-6 and TRBJ1-2, the complete variable domain is DAGVTQSPTHLIKTRGQQVTLRCSPKSGHDTVSWYQQALGQGPQFIFQYYEEEERQRGNFPDRFSGHQFPNYSSELNVNALLLGDSALYLCASSLFGAGSYTFGSGTRLTVV.

The V gene is TRBV7-9, the J gene TRBJ2-1; TRBD2 aligns across 7 bases. Per germline, CDR1 SEHNR and CDR2 FQNEAQ (reference sequence). The CDR3 runs 14 residues. J was trimmed by 7 bases and V by 1 base; bases with no gene match: 4. The DNA for the CDR3 is TGTGCCAGCAGCTTAGGCGGGAGCGGTAATGAGCAGTTCTTC. Translating it yields CASSLGGSGNEQFF.

This clone was counted many times. This chain links TRBV12-3 or TRBV12-4 with TRBJ2-3, with 9 bases matching TRBD2. The CDR3 loop spans 13 amino acids. V was pared by 6 bases and J by 3 bases, with 1 base of the junction left unmatched. This CDR3 is CASSGLATDTQYF. The DNA of the CDR3 is TGTGCCAGCAGCGGACTAGCGACAGATACGCAGTATTTT.

This clone has just one count. V is TRBV11-1 and J is TRBJ2-7; D ambiguous. V lost 4 bases to trimming and J lost 2 bases, with 3 bases between them. The germline gives CDR1 SGHAT, CDR2 FQDESV (reference sequence). The CDR3 sequence is 11 residues long. CDR3 sequence: CASSSAYEQYF. The CDR3 DNA sequence: TGTGCCAGCAGCTCCGCCTACGAGCAGTACTTC.

The chain employs TRBV5-1 and TRBJ2-7; tentative D call: TRBD1 (6 bases). Germline V lookup: CDR1 SGHRS, CDR2 YFSETQ. Deletions cut 7 bases from V and 0 bases from J, with 11 bases between. This CDR3 is 13 amino acids long. CDR3 DNA sequence: TGCGCCAGCCGACAGGAGAGCTCCTACGAGCAGTACTTC. Translation: CASRQESSYEQYF.

This clone has just one count. This chain connects TRBV18 to TRBJ1-1; D unclear. CDR1 and CDR2 from the germline V gene are KGHSH and LQKENI. This CDR3 has 13 amino acids. The V end lost 6 bases, the J end lost 1 base, and 9 bases lay between the germline ends. The CDR3 region is CASSLGENTEAFF. CDR3 nucleotide sequence: TGTGCCAGCTCCCTCGGGGAGAACACTGAAGCTTTCTTT. Looking up the rest from reference TRBV18 and TRBJ1-1 gives the full variable domain: NAGVMQNPRHLVRRRGQEARLRCSPMKGHSHVYWYRQLPEEGLKFMVYLQKENIIDESGMPKERFSAEFPKEGPSILRIQQVVRGDSAAYFCASSLGENTEAFFGQGTRLTVV.

This rearrangement joins TRBV18 to TRBJ2-2; D is unclear. This CDR3 has 14 residues. From germline, CDR1 is KGHSH and CDR2 LQKENI. Trimming removed 4 bases at V and 3 bases at J, with 9 bases between. Here the CDR3 reads CASSHGSYTGELFF. CDR3 bases: TGTGCCAGCTCACACGGGTCCTACACCGGGGAGCTGTTTTTT.

The chain employs TRBV19 and TRBJ2-3; D is ambiguous. Trimming removed 5 bases at V and 6 bases at J, with 15 bases between. This CDR3 region has 14 residues. The germline CDR1 and CDR2 sequences are LNHDA and SQIVND (reference sequence). The CDR3, as DNA: TGTGCCAGTAGTCCACACAATAACGGGGATACGCAGTATTTT. It translates to CASSPHNNGDTQYF.

The rearrangement uses TRBV9 and TRBJ1-4; D not resolved. This CDR3 is 15 amino acids long. The germline CDR1 and CDR2 sequences are SGDLS and YYNGEE. Trimming took 4 bases from V and 5 from J, leaving 15 bases between them. The CDR3, as DNA: TGTGCCAGCAGCCCAGGAAGAGGCGGGAATGAAAAACTGTTTTTT. Amino acid sequence: CASSPGRGGNEKLFF. The whole variable domain, filled in from reference TRBV9 and TRBJ1-4, reads DSGVTQTPKHLITATGQRVTLRCSPRSGDLSVYWYQQSLDQGLQFLIQYYNGEERAKGNILERFSAQQFPDLHSELNLSSLELGDSALYFCASSPGRGGNEKLFFGSGTQLSVL.